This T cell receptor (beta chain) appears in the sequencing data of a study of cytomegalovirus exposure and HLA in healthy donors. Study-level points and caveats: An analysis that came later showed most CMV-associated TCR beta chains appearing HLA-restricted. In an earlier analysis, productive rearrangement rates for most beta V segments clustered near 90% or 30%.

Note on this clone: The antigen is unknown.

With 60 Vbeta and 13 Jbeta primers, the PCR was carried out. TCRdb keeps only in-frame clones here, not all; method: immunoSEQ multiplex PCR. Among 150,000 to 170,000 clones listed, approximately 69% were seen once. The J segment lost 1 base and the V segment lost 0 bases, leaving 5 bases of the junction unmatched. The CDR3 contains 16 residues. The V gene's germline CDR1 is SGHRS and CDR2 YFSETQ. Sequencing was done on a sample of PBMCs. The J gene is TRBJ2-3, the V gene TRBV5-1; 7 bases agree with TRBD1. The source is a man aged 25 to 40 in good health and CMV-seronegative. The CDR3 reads CASSLETGIGTDTQYF. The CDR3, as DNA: TGCGCCAGCAGCTTGGAGACAGGGATAGGCACAGATACGCAGTATTTT.